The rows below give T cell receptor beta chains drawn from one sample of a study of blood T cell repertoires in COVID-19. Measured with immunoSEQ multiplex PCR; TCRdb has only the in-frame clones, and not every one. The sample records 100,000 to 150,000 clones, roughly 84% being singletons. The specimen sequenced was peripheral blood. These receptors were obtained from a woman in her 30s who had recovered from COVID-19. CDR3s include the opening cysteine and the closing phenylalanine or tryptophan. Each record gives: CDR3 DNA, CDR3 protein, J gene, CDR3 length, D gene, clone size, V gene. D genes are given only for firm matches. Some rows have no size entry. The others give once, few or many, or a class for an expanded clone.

DNA: TGCAGCGGGTTCACGAGTCCCGGGGCCAACGTCCTGACTTTC; CDR3: CSGFTSPGANVLTF; J: TRBJ2-6; length: 14; D: -; size: -; V: TRBV29-1
DNA: TGTGCCAGCAGCGGAGTTCAGGGGGGCACAGATACGCAGTATTTT; CDR3: CASSGVQGGTDTQYF; J: TRBJ2-3; length: 15; D: TRBD1; size: -; V: TRBV9
DNA: TGTGCCAGCAGTCCCGGACTGTTCTCTGGAAACACCATATATTTT; CDR3: CASSPGLFSGNTIYF; J: TRBJ1-3; length: 15; D: -; size: -; V: TRBV27
DNA: TGCGCCAGCAGCTTGAGTACTTTGAACACTGAAGCTTTCTTT; CDR3: CASSLSTLNTEAFF; J: TRBJ1-1; length: 14; D: -; size: few; V: TRBV5-1
DNA: TGTGCCAGCAACAGGGGGCTTGGCACTGAAGCTTTCTTT; CDR3: CASNRGLGTEAFF; J: TRBJ1-1; length: 13; D: TRBD1; size: few; V: TRBV12-3/TRBV12-4
DNA: TGTGCCAGCAGCCTGGGACAGGATGGAAACGCTTTCTTT; CDR3: CASSLGQDGNAFF; J: TRBJ1-1; length: 13; D: TRBD1; size: -; V: TRBV5-6
DNA: TGTGCCAGCAGCTTATCCAGCGGACAGGGGCTATATTCGTATGGCTACACCTTC; CDR3: CASSLSSGQGLYSYGYTF; J: TRBJ1-2; length: 18; D: TRBD1; size: -; V: TRBV7-6
DNA: TGTGCTAGTGTCCCCCCGCAGGGGCCGATTGGCACCGGGGAGCTGTTTTTT; CDR3: CASVPPQGPIGTGELFF; J: TRBJ2-2; length: 17; D: -; size: -; V: TRBV12-5
DNA: TGCGCCAGCAGCTTTGATGGACAGCCGAACACCGGGGAGCTGTTTTTT; CDR3: CASSFDGQPNTGELFF; J: TRBJ2-2; length: 16; D: -; size: -; V: TRBV5-1
DNA: TGCGCCAGCAGCAGACTCGGACAGGGCGCCTACGAGCAGTACTTC; CDR3: CASSRLGQGAYEQYF; J: TRBJ2-7; length: 15; D: TRBD1; size: -; V: TRBV5-1
DNA: TGTGCCAGCAGTGGAGGGGGCCTTACGCAGTATTTT; CDR3: CASSGGGLTQYF; J: TRBJ2-3; length: 12; D: TRBD1; size: -; V: TRBV25-1
DNA: TGTGCCAGCAGTTACATGAGCGGAGCGATCACAGATACGCAGTATTTT; CDR3: CASSYMSGAITDTQYF; J: TRBJ2-3; length: 16; D: -; size: -; V: TRBV6-6
DNA: TGCAGTGCTAGACACGAGCGGGAAGCTTTCTTT; CDR3: CSARHEREAFF; J: TRBJ1-1; length: 11; D: -; size: -; V: TRBV20-1
DNA: TGTGCCAGCAGCTTACTACTAGCCTACGAGCAGTACTTC; CDR3: CASSLLLAYEQYF; J: TRBJ2-7; length: 13; D: -; size: -; V: TRBV7-3
DNA: TGTGCCAGCCGAGAAGAAGGGGCGGGGATGAACACTGAAGCTTTCTTT; CDR3: CASREEGAGMNTEAFF; J: TRBJ1-1; length: 16; D: -; size: -; V: TRBV7-9
DNA: TGTGCCAGCACACACAACAGGGATAACTATGGCTACACCTTC; CDR3: CASTHNRDNYGYTF; J: TRBJ1-2; length: 14; D: -; size: few; V: TRBV2
DNA: TGTGCCAGCAGCGTAAGCCCGGCGCGGCAAGAAAAACTGTTTTTT; CDR3: CASSVSPARQEKLFF; J: TRBJ1-4; length: 15; D: -; size: -; V: TRBV9
DNA: TGTGCCACCAGTGATTTTTTCTGGCAGACTAAGGGAGTGAACACTGAAGCTTTCTTT; CDR3: CATSDFFWQTKGVNTEAFF; J: TRBJ1-1; length: 19; D: -; size: -; V: TRBV24-1
DNA: TGTGCCAGCAGTCGGGGAGCGGGACTACCCGATACGCAGTATTTT; CDR3: CASSRGAGLPDTQYF; J: TRBJ2-3; length: 15; D: TRBD2; size: -; V: TRBV6-5
DNA: TGCGCCAGCGCAGGGGGCTACGAGCAGTACTTC; CDR3: CASAGGYEQYF; J: TRBJ2-7; length: 11; D: TRBD1; size: -; V: TRBV5-1
DNA: TGTGCCAGCAGCTTAGGCCTAGCGTTGGACACCGGGGAGCTGTTTTTT; CDR3: CASSLGLALDTGELFF; J: TRBJ2-2; length: 16; D: -; size: -; V: TRBV7-6
DNA: TGTGCCAGCAGCCGACTAGCGGGAGGTTCCAAAAGACAAGAGACCCAGTACTTC; CDR3: CASSRLAGGSKRQETQYF; J: TRBJ2-5; length: 18; D: TRBD2; size: -; V: TRBV9